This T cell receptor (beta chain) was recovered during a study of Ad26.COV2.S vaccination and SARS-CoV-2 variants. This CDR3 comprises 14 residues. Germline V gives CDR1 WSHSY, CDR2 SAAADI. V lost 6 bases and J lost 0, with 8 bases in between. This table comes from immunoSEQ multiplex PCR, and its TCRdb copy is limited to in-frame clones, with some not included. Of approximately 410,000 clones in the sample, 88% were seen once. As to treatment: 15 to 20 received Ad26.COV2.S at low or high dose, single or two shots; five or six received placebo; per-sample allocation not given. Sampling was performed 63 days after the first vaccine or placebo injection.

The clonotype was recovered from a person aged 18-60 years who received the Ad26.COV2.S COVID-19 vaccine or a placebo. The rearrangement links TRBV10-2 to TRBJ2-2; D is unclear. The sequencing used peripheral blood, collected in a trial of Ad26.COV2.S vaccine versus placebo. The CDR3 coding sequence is TGCGCCAGCAGGAAGGGTGCGAACACCGGGGAGCTGTTTTTT. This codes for CASRKGANTGELFF.